The T cell receptor (beta chain) described here comes from a study of T cells after posttransplantation cyclophosphamide. Broader study findings: After PTCy, TRB diversity resembled that of CNI/methotrexate controls. Donor CD8+ memory clones often dominated recipient blood repertoires at later times. TRB overlap between skin or GI tissue T cells and blood was limited.

Busulfan-fludarabine conditioning, marrow transplant, and cyclophosphamide on days +3 and +4 were administered. This clone has ten or more counts. Its antigen is still unknown. Its ends do not fully match the called genes, so a read error is possible. Repertoires were generated with immunoSEQ multiplex PCR, while TCRdb's copy carries only in-frame clones and drops some. The data show more than 9,000 clones, none appearing only once, with roughly 14% held by the ten largest. The CDR3 runs 12 residues. The V gene's germline CDR1 is SGDLS and CDR2 YYNGEE. The origin of this receptor is a female patient in her thirties or forties who received an allogeneic stem cell transplant from a related donor, was CMV-positive, and had no GVHD. Part of the T cells may come from the graft donor. This rearrangement joins TRBV9 to TRBJ1-1, with D possibly being TRBD1 (6 bases). The source material was PBMCs, sampled after allogeneic stem cell transplant with posttransplant cyclophosphamide. The CDR3 bases are TGTGCCAGCAGCGTAGAGGGACAAAAAAAGGCATTT. Translating gives CASSVEGQKKAF.